The T cell receptor (beta chain) under discussion was sequenced for a study of beta chain features in type 1 diabetes. Per donor, one heparinised blood draw averaged about 116 mL. Isolated RNA was reverse transcribed in full, so expressed TCRB transcripts were sequenced. Measured with immunoSEQ multiplex PCR; TCRdb has only the in-frame clones, and not every one. The sample shows 250,000 to 350,000 clones, 11% to 15% of them seen only once. Trimming cost V 7 bases and J 0 bases, with 13 bases left between them. Germline assignment: CDR1 SGHTA and CDR2 FQGNSA. The CDR3 has 15 residues. The sequencing input was central memory CD4+ T cells from blood. This TCR was sampled from a man aged 30-40 years in good health. The chain recombines TRBV7-2 with TRBJ2-1; tentatively, D is TRBD2 (6 bases). CDR3 bases: TGTGCCAGCACTTCGGGGGTTAGCTCCTACAATGAGCAGTTCTTC. Translating gives CASTSGVSSYNEQFF.